This T cell receptor (beta chain) was documented in a study of T cells in Graves' hyperthyroidism and ophthalmopathy. It was RNA transcripts that yielded the amplified TCR beta CDR3 regions. The primer set for the first-round RT-PCR of the TCR CDR3 was HTBI. From the multiplex PCR reads, TCRdb called clonotypes with MiXCR, one entry per CDR3 protein. The profile shows around 720,000 distinct CDR3 sequences, around a third of them singletons. Trimming pared 2 bases from V and 10 bases from J, leaving 15 bases between. The CDR3 runs 15 residues. The chain links TRBV12-3 or TRBV12-4 to TRBJ1-6; D not resolved. This receptor was identified in a woman aged 40 to 49 with Graves' hyperthyroidism. The sequencing sample was made of blood. The CDR3 reads CASSLKGSVVSPLHF. The CDR3 DNA reads as TGTGCCAGCAGTTTAAAGGGCAGTGTGGTCTCACCCCTCCACTTT.